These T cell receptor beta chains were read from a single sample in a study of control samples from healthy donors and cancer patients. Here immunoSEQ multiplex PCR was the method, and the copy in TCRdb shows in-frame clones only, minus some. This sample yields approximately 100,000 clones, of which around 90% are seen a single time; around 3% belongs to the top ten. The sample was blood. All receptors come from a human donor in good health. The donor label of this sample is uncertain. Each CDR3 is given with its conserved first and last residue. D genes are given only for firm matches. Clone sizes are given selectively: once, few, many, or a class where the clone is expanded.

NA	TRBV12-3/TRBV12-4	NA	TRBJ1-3	TGTGCCAGCAGTTTGGAGGGAAACACCATATATTTT	CASSLEGNTIYF
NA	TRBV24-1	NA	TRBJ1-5	TGTGCCGTCCGGGGAAATAGCAATCAGCCCCAGCATTTT	CAVRGNSNQPQHF
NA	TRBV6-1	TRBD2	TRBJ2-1	TGTGCCAGCAGTGAAGCTAGCGGGGGGGCCTACAATGAGCAGTTCTTC	CASSEASGGAYNEQFF
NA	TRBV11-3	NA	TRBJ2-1	TGTGCCAGCAGCTTGAAGCTCAGCTCCTACAATGAGCAGTTCTTC	CASSLKLSSYNEQFF
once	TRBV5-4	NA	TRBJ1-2	TGTGCCAGCAGGGATTGGGGGGCCTATGGCTACACCTTC	CASRDWGAYGYTF
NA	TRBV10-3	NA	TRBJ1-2	TGTGCCATCAGACCCGACGAGATACAAGGCTACACCTTC	CAIRPDEIQGYTF
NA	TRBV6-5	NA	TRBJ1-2	TGTGCCAGCAGTAGGGGGGCGAGCAGTGGCTACACCTTC	CASSRGASSGYTF
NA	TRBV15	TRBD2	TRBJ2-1	TGTGCCACCAGCAAAGGGACTAGCAAGGCCTACAATGAGCAGTTCTTC	CATSKGTSKAYNEQFF
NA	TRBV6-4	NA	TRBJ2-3	TGTGCCAGCGGTGGGGTCCCTGATACGCAGTATTTT	CASGGVPDTQYF
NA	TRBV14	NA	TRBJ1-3	TGTGCCAGCAGCCAAGCCATAGGAAACACCATATATTTT	CASSQAIGNTIYF
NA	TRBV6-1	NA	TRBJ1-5	TGTGCCAGCAGTGAAGTTTTCGGGGGGTTCAATCAGCCCCAGCATTTT	CASSEVFGGFNQPQHF
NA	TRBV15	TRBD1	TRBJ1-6	TGTGTCACCAGCGGACAGGACAATTCACCCCTCCACTTT	CVTSGQDNSPLHF
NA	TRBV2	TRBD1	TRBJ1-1	TGTGCCAGCAGGCCACAGGGGGCTATAGACACTGAAGCTTTCTTT	CASRPQGAIDTEAFF
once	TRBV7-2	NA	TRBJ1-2	TGTGCCAGCAGCCCGACGAGGGATAGCTATGGCTACACCTTC	CASSPTRDSYGYTF
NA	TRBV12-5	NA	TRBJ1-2	TGTGCTAGTGGTATGACAGCGTCTAACTATGGCTACACCTTC	CASGMTASNYGYTF
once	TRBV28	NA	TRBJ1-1	TGTGCCAGCAGCGTCAACACTGAAGCTTTCTTT	CASSVNTEAFF
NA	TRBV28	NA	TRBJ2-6	TGTGCCAGCAGTTCTTTCAGCTCTGGGGCCAACGTCCTGACTTTC	CASSSFSSGANVLTF
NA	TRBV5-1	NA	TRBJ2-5	TGCGCCAGCAGCCCCGGAGGTGCTAAAGAGACCCAGTACTTC	CASSPGGAKETQYF
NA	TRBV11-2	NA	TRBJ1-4	TGTGCCAGCAGCTTACACGAAAAACTGTTTTTT	CASSLHEKLFF
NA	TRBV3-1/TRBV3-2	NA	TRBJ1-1	TGTGCCAGCAGCCAATTAATACAGGGAGAGGGTTTACCAAACACTGAAGCTTTCTTT	CASSQLIQGEGLPNTEAFF
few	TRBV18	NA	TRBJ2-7	TGTGCCAGCTCACCTGAGGACAGCCCCTACGAGCAGTACTTC	CASSPEDSPYEQYF
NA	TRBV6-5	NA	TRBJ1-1	TGTGCCAGCAGTTACTCGTACAATCTGAACACTGAAGCTTTCTTT	CASSYSYNLNTEAFF
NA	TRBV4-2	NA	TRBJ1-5	TGTGCCAGCAGCCAAGAAGGAGGGGCTTACGATCAGCCCCAGCATTTT	CASSQEGGAYDQPQHF
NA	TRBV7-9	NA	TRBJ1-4	TGTGCCAGCAGCTTTGCTCGGGGAAATGAAAAACTGTTTTTT	CASSFARGNEKLFF
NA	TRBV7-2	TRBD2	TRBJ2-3	TGTGCCAGCAGAAAGACTAGCGGGGAAACAGATACGCAGTATTTT	CASRKTSGETDTQYF
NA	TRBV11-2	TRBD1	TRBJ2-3	TGTGCCAGCAGCCCTCAGACAGGGTTAACAGATACGCAGTATTTT	CASSPQTGLTDTQYF
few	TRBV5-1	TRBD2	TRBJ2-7	TGCGCCAGCAGCGAACTAGCGGGGGGGCGGGAGCAGTACTTC	CASSELAGGREQYF
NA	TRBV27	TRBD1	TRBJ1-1	TGTGCCAGCAGAACAGGGGAGAACACTGAAGCTTTCTTT	CASRTGENTEAFF
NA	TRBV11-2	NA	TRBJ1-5	TGTGCCAGCAGCCTCGACTATAGCAATCAGCCCCAGCATTTT	CASSLDYSNQPQHF
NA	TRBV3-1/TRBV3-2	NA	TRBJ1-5	TGTGCCAGCAGCCAAGAGGGGGCTCAGCCCCAGCATTTT	CASSQEGAQPQHF
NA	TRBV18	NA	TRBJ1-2	TGTGCCAGCTCACCTCAGGAGTATGGCTACACCTTC	CASSPQEYGYTF
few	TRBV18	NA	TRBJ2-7	TGTGCCAGCTCAAAACAGTCCACAGGGCCATACGAGCAGTACTTC	CASSKQSTGPYEQYF
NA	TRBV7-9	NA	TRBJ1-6	TGTGCCAGCAGCTTAAATCCTAATAATTCACCCCTCCACTTT	CASSLNPNNSPLHF
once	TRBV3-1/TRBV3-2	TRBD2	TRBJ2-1	TGTGCCAGCAGCCAAGGGCCTAGCGGCTCCTACAATGAGCAGTTCTTC	CASSQGPSGSYNEQFF
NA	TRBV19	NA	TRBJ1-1	TGTGCCAGTAGTATAAAGAAGTCCACTGAAGCTTTCTTT	CASSIKKSTEAFF
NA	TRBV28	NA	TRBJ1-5	TGTGCCAGCAGTTTTAACCGGCCCCAGCATTTT	CASSFNRPQHF
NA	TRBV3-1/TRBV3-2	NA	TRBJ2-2	TGTGCCAGCAGCCAAGGAACAGCAGGGCCACGGGGGGGGGAGCTGTTTTTT	CASSQGTAGPRGGELFF
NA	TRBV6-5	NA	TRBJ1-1	TGTGCCAGCAGTATCCTGACACTTAACACTGAAGCTTTCTTT	CASSILTLNTEAFF
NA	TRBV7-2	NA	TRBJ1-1	TGTGCCAGCAGCAAAGGGACCGACGCTTTCTTT	CASSKGTDAFF
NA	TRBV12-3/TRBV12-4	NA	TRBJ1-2	TGTGCCAGCAGCTTCGGGACCCCTGGCTACACCTTC	CASSFGTPGYTF
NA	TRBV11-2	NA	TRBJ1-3	TGTGCCAGCAGCTTATTCGATGGAAACACCATATATTTT	CASSLFDGNTIYF
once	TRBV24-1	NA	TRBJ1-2	TGTGCCACCAGTGATTATGCCGGGGTAGGCTACACCTTC	CATSDYAGVGYTF
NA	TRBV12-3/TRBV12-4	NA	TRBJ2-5	TGTGCCAGCAGTTTGGTGGGTAGCGAGACCCAGTACTTC	CASSLVGSETQYF
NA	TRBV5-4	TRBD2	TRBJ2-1	TGTGCCAGCAGCTTTTCTTCCTCTCCGGGACTAGCATTGAATGAGCAGTTCTTC	CASSFSSSPGLALNEQFF
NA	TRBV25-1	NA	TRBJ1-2	TGTGCCAGCAGTGATCACAGGGCCAGCGACCGCGGTGGCTACACCTTC	CASSDHRASDRGGYTF
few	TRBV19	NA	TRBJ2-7	TGTGCCAGTAGTTTGAGCGAAGGAAACGAGCAGTACTTC	CASSLSEGNEQYF
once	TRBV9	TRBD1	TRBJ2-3	TGTGCCAGCAGCGTAGCTCCTAGACAGGGGGCAGATACGCAGTATTTT	CASSVAPRQGADTQYF
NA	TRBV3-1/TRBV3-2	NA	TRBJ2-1	TGTGCCAGCAGCCAAGATTTAGGACGGGGGTACAATGAGCAGTTCTTC	CASSQDLGRGYNEQFF
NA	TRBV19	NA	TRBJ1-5	TGTGCCAGTAGCTCGCCGGGGGGGCAGGGCCAGCCCCAGCATTTT	CASSSPGGQGQPQHF
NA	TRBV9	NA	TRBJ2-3	TGTGCCAGCAGCCCATGGAGATCAGATACGCAGTATTTT	CASSPWRSDTQYF
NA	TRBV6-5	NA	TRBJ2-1	TGTGCCAGCACCGTGAACAACATCTACAATGAGCAGTTCTTC	CASTVNNIYNEQFF
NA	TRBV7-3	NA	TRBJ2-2	TGTGCCAGCAGCTTAACGGGAGCGCAAAACGGGGAGCTGTTTTTT	CASSLTGAQNGELFF
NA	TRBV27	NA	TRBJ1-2	TGTGCCAGCGCTGCAATTGCCACGGAACTGAGATATGGCTACACCTTC	CASAAIATELRYGYTF
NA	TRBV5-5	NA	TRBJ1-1	TGTGCCAGCAGCTTGTGGCCCCTAAGCGGGACACCGTCCACTGAAGCTTTCTTT	CASSLWPLSGTPSTEAFF
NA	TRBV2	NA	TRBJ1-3	TGTGCCAGCAACACGGCTTCTGGAAACACCATATATTTT	CASNTASGNTIYF
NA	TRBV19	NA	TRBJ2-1	TGTGCCAGTAGTGCTCGTGGCGGCCGGGCCTGGGAGCAGTTCTTC	CASSARGGRAWEQFF
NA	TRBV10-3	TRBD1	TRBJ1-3	TGTGCCATCAGCCAGACAGGGGCCAGCTCTGGAAACACCATATATTTT	CAISQTGASSGNTIYF
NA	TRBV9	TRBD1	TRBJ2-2	TGTGCCAGCAGCTCTGGGACAGCAAACACCGGGGAGCTGTTTTTT	CASSSGTANTGELFF
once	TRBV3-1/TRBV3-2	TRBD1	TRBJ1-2	TGTGCCAGCAGCCAAAGGCGTGGACAGGGAGGCCCGTCGGGGCGGGGTGGCTATGGCTACACCTTC	CASSQRRGQGGPSGRGGYGYTF